Following are 21 T cell receptor beta chains from one sample sequenced in a study of a mutant IDH1 vaccine in newly diagnosed glioma. Their antigens are not known. Clones were sequenced by immunoSEQ multiplex PCR, and TCRdb holds only the in-frame ones, with some missing. Of around 30,000 clones listed, approximately 90% are singletons. Regarding time point: week 23, last vaccination. The vaccine gave 300 ug of a 20-mer mutant IDH1 peptide subcutaneously per dose. Sample: PBMCs, taken from a glioma patient whose treatment included an IDH1 peptide vaccine. The receptors here all came from a man in his forties with glioma.

The genes are TRBV7-6 and TRBJ1-1; the D gene is possibly TRBD1 (5 bases). From germline, CDR1 is SGHVS and CDR2 FNYEAQ. This CDR3 region has 10 residues. V lost 5 bases and J lost 11, with 9 bases in between. CDR3 residues: CASSPKGAFF. As DNA, the CDR3 is TGTGCCAGCAGCCCTAAGGGGGCTTTCTTT. The full variable domain, with the rest looked up from reference TRBV7-6 and TRBJ1-1, is GAGVSQSPRYKVTKRGQDVALRCDPISGHVSLYWYRQALGQGPEFLTYFNYEAQQDKSGLPNDRFSAERPEGSISTLTIQRTEQRDSAMYRCASSPKGAFFGQGTRLTVV.

This clone showed up just once. This chain links TRBV9 with TRBJ1-5, with TRBD1 identical over 7 bases. The CDR3 consists of 15 residues. J lost 4 bases, V lost 1 base, and 5 bases had no gene match. Germline CDR1 reads SGDLS; CDR2 reads YYNGEE. The CDR3 coding sequence is TGTGCCAGCAGCGTAACCGGACAGGATAATCAGCCCCAGCATTTT. Protein sequence: CASSVTGQDNQPQHF.

The chain combines TRBV10-3 with TRBJ1-5, with 7 bases matching TRBD1. The CDR3 totals 13 residues. Losses at the gene ends were 6 bases for V and 7 bases for J; bases not matched to a gene: 6. The germline gives CDR1 ENHRY, CDR2 SYGVKD. The CDR3 nucleotides read TGTGCCATCAGGGACCAGGGGGAACAGCCCCAGCATTTT. Translation gives CAIRDQGEQPQHF.

This clone was counted a single time. The chain uses TRBV5-6 and TRBJ1-2; D gene ambiguous. The ends were cut back, 4 bases at V and 0 bases at J, with 13 bases in the middle. The CDR3 is 15 amino acids. Germline V gives CDR1 SGHDT, CDR2 YYEEEE. CDR3 DNA: TGTGCCAGCAGCCCGAGGCGGGTTGCTAACTATGGCTACACCTTC. It translates to CASSPRRVANYGYTF.

V gene TRBV5-1 combines with J gene TRBJ1-3; TRBD1 aligns across 7 bases. Germline-derived CDR1 and CDR2 are SGHRS and YFSETQ. Losses at the gene ends were 0 bases for V and 0 bases for J; bases not matched to a gene: 6. CDR3 size: 17 residues. The CDR3 coding sequence is TGCGCCAGCAGCTTGGGGGGACAGATGACCTCTGGAAACACCATATATTTT. It is translated as CASSLGGQMTSGNTIYF.

V gene TRBV4-2 combines with J gene TRBJ2-1, with 11 bases identical to TRBD2. V was pared by 4 bases and J by 7 bases, with 6 bases of the junction left unmatched. The CDR3 runs 15 residues. Germline CDR1 reads LGHNA; CDR2 reads YNFKEQ. The CDR3 nucleotides are TGTGCCAGCAGCCTTAGCGGGGGGGCGGGAAATGAGCAGTTCTTC. This codes for CASSLSGGAGNEQFF.

This rearrangement joins TRBV27 to TRBJ2-1; 9 nucleotides agree with TRBD2. CDR1 and CDR2 (germline): MNHEY, SMNVEV (reference sequence). V trimming: 2 bases; J trimming: 0 bases; junction bases outside the gene matches: 11. The CDR3 runs to 19 residues. The CDR3 loop is CASSLGAGGPYSSYNEQFF. The CDR3 DNA follows: TGTGCCAGCAGTTTAGGTGCGGGAGGGCCTTACAGCTCCTACAATGAGCAGTTCTTC.

This sequence joins TRBV29-1 and TRBJ1-1; TRBD1 agrees at 9 bases. V was clipped by 5 bases and J by 0 bases; unmatched bases: 4. This CDR3 has 14 residues. Germline CDR1 is SQVTM and CDR2 is ANQGSEA. CDR3 sequence: CSVRGDRVNTEAFF. For the CDR3, the DNA is TGCAGCGTTCGGGGGGACAGGGTGAACACTGAAGCTTTCTTT. Full variable domain (rest looked up from reference TRBV29-1 and TRBJ1-1): SAVISQKPSRDICQRGTSLTIQCQVDSQVTMMFWYRQQPGQSLTLIATANQGSEATYESGFVIDKFPISRPNLTFSTLTVSNMSPEDSSIYLCSVRGDRVNTEAFFGQGTRLTVV.

The V call is TRBV12-5, the J call TRBJ2-2; D remains unclear. Germline V gene lookup returns CDR1 LGHNT and CDR2 FRNRAP. This CDR3 is built from 13 residues. Trimming removed 0 bases at V and 5 bases at J, with 4 bases between. Here the CDR3 DNA reads TGTGCTAGTGGTTTGGTAGGAACCGGGGAGCTGTTTTTT. Translating it yields CASGLVGTGELFF.

The chain joins TRBV5-5 to TRBJ2-7; no definite D call. Germline V CDR1 and CDR2: SGHKS, YYEKEE (reference sequence). Deletions cut 0 bases from V and 0 bases from J, with 7 bases between. The CDR3 spans 14 residues. CDR3 sequence (DNA): TGTGCCAGCAGCTTGGAAAGGACCTCCTACGAGCAGTACTTC. Encoded protein: CASSLERTSYEQYF.

This clone has more than one count but fewer than ten. Other DNA sequences in the same sample also yield this CDR3. The chain combines TRBV4-2 with TRBJ1-1; D is perhaps TRBD1 (5 bases). The germline V gene encodes CDR1 LGHNA and CDR2 YNFKEQ. The V end was cut by 0 bases, the J end by 1 base, with 9 bases between. This CDR3 is 15 amino acids long. The CDR3: CASSQETGGNTEAFF. CDR3 coding DNA: TGTGCCAGCAGCCAAGAGACCGGGGGGAACACTGAAGCTTTCTTT.

The chain joins TRBV2 to TRBJ2-2, with TRBD2 matching 7 bases. This CDR3 is built from 15 residues. Germline V gene sequence: CDR1 SNHLY, CDR2 FYNNEI. The trim removed 6 bases at V and 3 bases at J, leaving 7 bases unmatched. CDR3 in amino acids: CASRALASDTGELFF. As DNA, the CDR3 is TGTGCCAGCAGGGCACTAGCGTCAGACACCGGGGAGCTGTTTTTT.

The CDR3 coding sequence is TGTGCCAGCAGCGAACTTGGGACAGGGCCCTCCTACGAGCAGTACTTC. Translated: CASSELGTGPSYEQYF. The V and J genes are TRBV5-6 and TRBJ2-7; 9 bases are a match to TRBD1. J was trimmed by 0 bases and V by 4 bases; bases with no gene match: 8. The CDR3 contains 16 residues. Germline CDR1 SGHDT, CDR2 YYEEEE.

For the CDR3, the DNA is TGTGCCAGCAGTCCCGGGACAGTCGGAAACATTCAGTACTTC. It translates to CASSPGTVGNIQYF. V gene TRBV28 combines with J gene TRBJ2-4; 7 positions agree with TRBD1. This CDR3 region has 14 residues. The V gene end was trimmed by 5 bases and the J gene end by 6 bases; junction bases not matched to a gene: 7. Germline CDR1 MDHEN, CDR2 SYDVKM.

This clone was seen a single time. The chain couples TRBV5-1 to TRBJ2-5; D is undetermined. There are 14 residues in the CDR3. Germline V gives CDR1 SGHRS, CDR2 YFSETQ. V was pared by 1 base and J by 1 base, with 8 bases between. The chain's CDR3 is CASSLIPGQETQYF. CDR3 coding DNA: TGCGCCAGCAGCTTGATTCCGGGCCAAGAGACCCAGTACTTC. Full variable domain (remainder filled in from reference TRBV5-1 and TRBJ2-5): KAGVTQTPRYLIKTRGQQVTLSCSPISGHRSVSWYQQTPGQGLQFLFEYFSETQRNKGNFPGRFSGRQFSNSRSEMNVSTLELGDSALYLCASSLIPGQETQYFGPGTRLLVL.

As DNA, the CDR3 is TGTGCCAGCAGTGAAGGATGGAGGAGCAATCAGCCCCAGCATTTT. As protein: CASSEGWRSNQPQHF. The chain is built from TRBV6-1 and TRBJ1-5; no reliable D call. There are 15 residues in the CDR3. In germline, CDR1 is MNHNS, CDR2 SASEGT. V lost 1 base and J lost 1, with 8 bases in between.

The chain uses TRBV9 and TRBJ1-2; D is unresolved. Germline values: CDR1 SGDLS, CDR2 YYNGEE. The CDR3 extends over 13 amino acids. Trimming took off 0 bases at V and 2 bases at J, with 5 bases between the two ends. This chain's CDR3 is CASSVEGNYGYTF. For the CDR3, the DNA is TGTGCCAGCAGCGTAGAGGGAAACTATGGCTACACCTTC.

This clone was detected once. V usage is TRBV7-2 and J usage is TRBJ2-3, with 8 bases aligning to TRBD2. Germline V gene data show CDR1 as SGHTA and CDR2 as FQGNSA. This CDR3 region has 15 residues. Trimming took 3 bases from V and 4 from J; bases not matched to a gene: 6. The CDR3 loop reads CASSFLAGGPDTQYF. The CDR3 coding sequence is TGTGCCAGCAGCTTCCTTGCGGGAGGCCCAGATACGCAGTATTTT.

The chain recombines TRBV7-3 with TRBJ1-2; D is possibly TRBD1 (6 bases). Germline V gene sequence: CDR1 SGHTA, CDR2 FQGTGA. V lost 4 bases and J 5 bases, leaving 17 bases between the germline ends. The CDR3 is 15 amino acids. CDR3 sequence: CASSSQASRGYGYTF. As DNA, the CDR3 is TGTGCCAGCAGCTCCCAGGCATCCAGGGGATATGGCTACACCTTC.

The rearrangement joins TRBV19 to TRBJ2-3; 9 nucleotides line up with TRBD2. The CDR3 has 14 residues. After removal of 5 bases from V and 4 bases from J, the junction contained 4 bases not matched to a gene. CDR1 and CDR2 from the germline V gene are LNHDA and SQIVND (reference sequence). The CDR3 nucleotides read TGTGCCAGTAGTTTAGCGGGAGAGGCAGATACGCAGTATTTT. Encoded protein: CASSLAGEADTQYF. Complete variable domain (other parts from reference TRBV19 and TRBJ2-3): DGGITQSPKYLFRKEGQNVTLSCEQNLNHDAMYWYRQDPGQGLRLIYYSQIVNDFQKGDIAEGYSVSREKKESFPLTVTSAQKNPTAFYLCASSLAGEADTQYFGPGTRLTVL.

This rearrangement joins TRBV10-3 to TRBJ2-5; D tentatively fits TRBD1 or TRBD2 (5 bases each). Trimming left V 10 bases short and J 5 bases short, with 11 bases between. Germline lookup yields CDR1 ENHRY and CDR2 SYGVKD. The CDR3 length is 11 residues. CDR3 amino acids: CATGPGETQYF. Here the CDR3 DNA reads TGTGCCACGGGACCGGGGGAGACCCAGTACTTC.